Below are 4 T cell receptor beta chains sequenced from a single sample in a study of cytomegalovirus exposure and HLA in healthy donors. 60 Vbeta and 13 Jbeta primers were used in PCR. Measured with immunoSEQ multiplex PCR; TCRdb has only the in-frame clones, and not every one. The table lists fewer than 250,000 clones, more than 60% of them singletons. Sequencing was performed on PBMCs. The source of these receptors is a man between 35 and 55 years old in good health and CMV-seronegative.

The chain is built from TRBV7-9 and TRBJ1-5; D unclear. The CDR3 is 14 amino acids. Germline assignment: CDR1 SEHNR and CDR2 FQNEAQ (reference sequence). Deletions cut 5 bases from V and 7 bases from J, with 15 bases between. This chain's CDR3 is CASSPAIPGQPQHF. In DNA, the CDR3 is TGTGCCAGCAGCCCGGCCATCCCGGGGCAGCCCCAGCATTTT.

The chain has TRBV14 and TRBJ1-2; 7 nucleotides match TRBD1. From germline, CDR1 is SGHDN and CDR2 FVKESK. The CDR3 spans 14 residues. J was trimmed by 4 bases and V by 3 bases; bases with no gene match: 5. The CDR3 sequence is CASSQNRGGYGYTF. Written as DNA, the CDR3 is TGTGCCAGCAGCCAGAACAGGGGTGGCTATGGCTACACCTTC.

This clone was seen only a few times. The V call is TRBV11-3, the J call TRBJ1-1, with 7 bases identical to TRBD1. J was trimmed by 3 bases and V by 6 bases; bases with no gene match: 4. Germline V gives CDR1 SGHNT, CDR2 YENEEA. There are 13 residues in the CDR3. CDR3: CASSNDRDTEAFF. CDR3 DNA sequence: TGTGCCAGCAGTAATGACAGGGACACTGAAGCTTTCTTT.

This clone has more than one count but fewer than ten. This sequence joins TRBV6-6 and TRBJ1-1; no clear D. Trimming took off 0 bases at V and 0 bases at J, with 5 bases between the two ends. The CDR3 extends over 14 amino acids. CDR1 is MNHNY, CDR2 SVGAGI, per germline (reference sequence). The CDR3 spells CASSYSGMNTEAFF. Written as DNA, the CDR3 is TGTGCCAGCAGTTACTCCGGGATGAACACTGAAGCTTTCTTT.